The rows below give T cell receptor beta chains drawn from one sample of a study of tumor-infiltrating lymphocytes in primary liver carcinoma. TCRdb passed the multiplex PCR reads through MiXCR, listing each CDR3 protein once. The data contain just over 300,000 distinct CDR3 sequences, around 50% of them singletons. The sequenced sample consisted of peripheral blood. The origin of the receptors is a woman aged 30 to 39 with primary liver carcinoma and hepatitis B virus infection. Both conserved end residues are part of each CDR3. A D gene is named only where the DNA matches it firmly. Clone size is stated in some rows and not others, as once, few, many or a class when expanded.

- | TRBJ2-5 | TRBV11-2 | many | CASRAGRTRGETQYF | TGTGCCAGCAGGGCTGGTCGTACGCGGGGCGAGACCCAGTACTTC
- | TRBJ1-3 | TRBV11-2 | - | CASSLYPGGRPGNTLYF | TGTGCCAGCAGCTTATACCCGGGGGGCCGGCCTGGAAACACCTTATATTTT
- | TRBJ2-1 | TRBV29-1 | - | CSAGGGGQYNEQFF | TGCAGCGCCGGGGGTGGGGGGCAGTACAATGAGCAGTTCTTC
TRBD2 | TRBJ2-3 | TRBV24-1 | once | CATSDVSGRAPDTQYF | TGTGCCACCAGTGATGTAAGCGGGAGGGCCCCAGATACGCAGTATTTT
TRBD1 | TRBJ2-6 | TRBV6-2/TRBV6-3 | - | CASTYQGAGASVLTF | TGTGCCAGCACCTATCAGGGGGCTGGGGCCAGTGTCCTGACTTTC
- | TRBJ1-2 | TRBV6-5 | once | CASSEGFSGCDYTF | TGTGCCAGCTCGGAGGGCTTTTCCGGCTGTGACTACACCTTC
- | TRBJ2-5 | TRBV6-5 | many | CASSLQGGEETQYF | TGTGCCAGCAGTTTACAGGGAGGAGAAGAGACCCAGTACTTC
- | TRBJ2-7 | TRBV4-1 | - | CTSSQDTGVLSDQYF | TGCACCAGCAGCCAAGATACCGGAGTACTCTCCGACCAGTACTTC
- | TRBJ2-1 | TRBV30 | few | CAWSTGINEQFF | TGTGCCTGGAGTACGGGAATCAATGAGCAGTTCTTC
TRBD2 | TRBJ2-3 | TRBV7-9 | - | CASSPSTAAGGPADTQYF | TGTGCCAGCAGCCCATCAACGGCAGCGGGAGGCCCGGCAGATACGCAGTATTTT
- | TRBJ1-4 | TRBV11-2 | many | CASSRLDGEKLFF | TGTGCCAGCAGCCGCCTCGATGGTGAAAAACTGTTTTTT
- | TRBJ2-3 | TRBV14 | - | CASSQTETGTDTQYF | TGTGCCAGCAGCCAAACTGAGACAGGCACAGATACGCAGTATTTT
- | TRBJ2-1 | TRBV10-1 | - | CASSDPGLGFNEQFF | TGCGCCAGCAGTGATCCGGGACTCGGTTTCAATGAGCAGTTCTTC
- | TRBJ2-5 | TRBV11-3 | - | CASGSLATPFGTQYF | TGTGCCAGCGGCTCCCTAGCTACCCCTTTCGGGACCCAGTATTTC
- | TRBJ1-1 | TRBV29-1 | - | CSVVSYRASAETFF | TGCAGCGTTGTCTCCTATCGGGCCTCCGCTGAAACTTTCTTT
TRBD2 | TRBJ2-7 | TRBV6-5 | - | CASSYYSPLAGGPYEQYF | TGTGCCAGCAGTTACTATTCCCCGCTGGCGGGAGGGCCCTACGAGCAGTACTTC
TRBD1 | TRBJ1-2 | TRBV14 | - | CASSLTGGLLVNGYTF | TGTGCCAGCAGCCTGACAGGGGGCCTTCTCGTAAATGGCTACACCTTC
TRBD1 | TRBJ2-6 | TRBV11-2 | - | CASSPLAQGYGANVLTF | TGTGCCAGCAGCCCCCTTGCACAGGGGTATGGGGCCAATGTCCTGACTTTC
TRBD2 | TRBJ2-3 | TRBV12-3/TRBV12-4 | - | CASSLLLAGAADAQYF | TGTGCCAGCAGCCTTCTATTAGCGGGAGCGGCAGATGCGCAGTATTTT
- | TRBJ2-2 | TRBV11-1 | - | CASSLWRTNTGEPFF | TGTGCCAGCAGCTTATGGCGGACGAACACCGGGGAGCCGTTTTTT
- | TRBJ2-7 | TRBV11-3 | - | CASSLLPGSSYEQYF | TGTGCTAGCAGCTTATTACCCGGGAGTAGCTACGAGCAGTACTTC
- | TRBJ1-5 | TRBV11-2 | medium-sized | CASSLASNQPQHF | TGTGCCAGCAGCTTAGCGAGCAATCAGCCCCAGCATTTT
- | TRBJ2-3 | TRBV28 | - | CASSGLSPDTQYF | TGTGCCAGCAGTGGTCTCTCCCCAGATACGCAGTATTTT
- | TRBJ2-1 | TRBV5-8 | - | CTSSLAGSHEQFF | TGTACCAGCAGCTTGGCAGGGTCCCATGAGCAGTTCTTC
- | TRBJ2-5 | TRBV6-5 | - | CVSSLAWRQETQYF | TGTGTCAGCAGTTTGGCATGGAGGCAAGAGACCCAGTACTTC
TRBD1 | TRBJ1-4 | TRBV5-5 | few | CASSPRGQTDREKLFF | TGTGCCAGCAGCCCCCGGGGGCAGACGGACAGGGAAAAACTGTTTTTT
- | TRBJ2-2 | TRBV6-2/TRBV6-3 | few | CASRVWGSAGELFF | TGTGCCAGCAGGGTTTGGGGGAGCGCCGGGGAGCTGTTTTTT
- | TRBJ1-5 | TRBV6-2/TRBV6-3 | many | CASRTVTNQPQHF | TGTGCCAGCAGGACAGTCACGAATCAGCCCCAGCATTTT
TRBD1 | TRBJ2-2 | TRBV7-9 | - | CASSLGTADTGELFF | TGTGCCAGCAGCCTTGGGACAGCTGACACCGGGGAGCTGTTTTTT
- | TRBJ2-3 | TRBV29-1 | many | CSAGVRGYDLTDTQYF | TGCAGCGCCGGGGTTAGGGGGTACGACCTGACAGATACGCAGTATTTT
TRBD2 | TRBJ2-1 | TRBV11-2 | - | CTNTTGLAGFRDEQFF | TGTACCAACACTACGGGACTAGCGGGCTTTAGAGATGAGCAGTTCTTC
- | TRBJ2-2 | TRBV4-2 | many | CASSQVEGGELFF | TGTGCCAGCAGCCAAGTCGAAGGCGGGGAGCTGTTTTTT
- | TRBJ1-6 | TRBV12-3/TRBV12-4 | - | CASSFNRAVPLHF | TGTGCCAGCAGTTTTAACCGGGCAGTACCCCTCCACTTT
- | TRBJ2-4 | TRBV6-6 | many | CASKRTSSRGDIQYF | TGTGCCAGCAAACGGACTAGCAGCAGGGGGGACATTCAGTACTTC
- | TRBJ2-7 | TRBV29-1 | - | CSVVLSSPHYERHF | TGCAGCGTTGTATTATCCAGCCCTCACTACGAGCGGCACTTC
TRBD1 | TRBJ2-3 | TRBV6-5 | - | CASSYGTGGANTQYF | TGTGCCAGCAGTTACGGGACAGGGGGCGCAAATACGCAGTATTTT
- | TRBJ1-1 | TRBV29-1 | - | CSASWTGRSNTEAFF | TGCAGCGCATCTTGGACCGGCCGTTCGAACACTGAAGCTTTCTTT